Following are 21 T cell receptor beta chains from one sample sequenced in a study of shared clonotypes between healthy human individuals. CD8 cells classed as naive were CD45RO-negative and positively selected for CCR7, excluding terminally differentiated effector memory CD45RA+ cells. The repertoire was sequenced with immunoSEQ multiplex PCR; TCRdb's copy has only in-frame clones and lacks some. The repertoire includes about 2.2 million clones, around 93% of them detected once, and 1.5% to 2% sits in the top ten. The sequenced sample was naive CD8+ T cells from PBMCs. Every receptor here comes from a man aged 18 to 29 in good health. Some clones in this sample may be carry-over from other donors' samples.

This clone was counted once. V gene TRBV28 combines with J gene TRBJ2-1, with 10 bases fitting TRBD1. CDR1 and CDR2 (germline): MDHEN, SYDVKM. Losses at the gene ends were 5 bases for V and 16 bases for J; bases not matched to a gene: 8. The CDR3 is 12 residues long. Here the CDR3 DNA reads TGTGCCAGCAGTCCGCCCGGGACAGGGGAATTCTTC. It specifies CASSPPGTGEFF.

V usage is TRBV9 and J usage is TRBJ2-5, with no clear D. The length of the CDR3 is 14 residues. V was trimmed by 3 bases and J by 5 bases, leaving 14 bases between them. In germline, CDR1 is SGDLS, CDR2 YYNGEE. This CDR3 reads CASSGPGLGETQYF. CDR3 bases: TGTGCCAGCAGCGGCCCCGGGCTGGGGGAGACCCAGTACTTC.

Notes on this clone: Other DNA sequences within the sample encode an identical CDR3. The chain joins TRBV5-1 to TRBJ2-7; D unresolved. Trimming left V 4 bases short and J 2 bases short, with 7 bases between. CDR3 length: 12 amino acids. The germline V gene has CDR1 SGHRS and CDR2 YFSETQ. CDR3 sequence reads: CASSPGTYEQYF. CDR3 in DNA: TGCGCCAGCAGCCCGGGTACCTACGAGCAGTACTTC.

This clone was seen only a few times. Distinct nucleotide sequences in the sample also encode this CDR3. This rearrangement joins TRBV30 to TRBJ1-1; D is perhaps TRBD1 (5 bases). The CDR3 has 13 residues. From germline, CDR1 is GTSNPN and CDR2 SVGIG (reference sequence). V dropped 1 base and J dropped 4 bases, with 10 bases sitting between them. The chain's CDR3 is CAWSAGLGTEAFF. CDR3 DNA: TGTGCCTGGAGTGCAGGGTTGGGCACTGAAGCTTTCTTT.

The chain recombines TRBV9 with TRBJ2-2, with unresolved D. This CDR3 has 12 amino acids. Trimming pared 3 bases from V and 7 bases from J, leaving 7 bases between. Germline CDR1 and CDR2: SGDLS and YYNGEE. CDR3 sequence: CASSETGGELFF. The CDR3 DNA reads TGTGCCAGCAGCGAGACCGGCGGGGAGCTGTTTTTT.

The V call is TRBV9, the J call TRBJ2-1; D ambiguous. The CDR3 runs 14 residues. V lost 0 bases, J lost 7 bases, and 11 bases lay in between. CDR1 and CDR2 from the germline V gene are SGDLS and YYNGEE. Written as DNA, the CDR3 is TGTGCCAGCAGCGTAGCTACTGGGCTTAATGAGCAGTTCTTC. It codes for CASSVATGLNEQFF. The full variable domain, rest sourced from reference TRBV9 and TRBJ2-1, is DSGVTQTPKHLITATGQRVTLRCSPRSGDLSVYWYQQSLDQGLQFLIQYYNGEERAKGNILERFSAQQFPDLHSELNLSSLELGDSALYFCASSVATGLNEQFFGPGTRLTVL.

A single count supports this clone. The chain joins TRBV4-1 to TRBJ1-2, with a weak D call TRBD1 (5 bases). The germline V and J ends were trimmed by 5 bases and 2 bases, with 12 bases remaining between them. CDR1 is MGHRA, CDR2 YSYEKL, per germline. The CDR3 runs 14 residues. CDR3 nucleotide sequence: TGCGCCAGCAGCTGGGGCACAGGAAACTATGGCTACACCTTC. Protein: CASSWGTGNYGYTF.

Here the CDR3 DNA reads TGTGCCCCCCCGGGCAAGGAGGTATATGGCTACACCTTC. Translation gives CAPPGKEVYGYTF. The V gene is TRBV19, the J gene TRBJ1-2; D is uncertain. With 11 bases removed from V and 5 bases from J, the gap between germline ends came to 18 bases. This CDR3 has 13 amino acids. Germline V lookup: CDR1 LNHDA, CDR2 SQIVND (reference sequence).

The gene calls are TRBV28 and TRBJ2-3; TRBD2 matches at 11 bases. CDR1 and CDR2 from the germline V gene are MDHEN and SYDVKM. After removal of 4 bases from V and 0 bases from J, the junction contained 9 bases not matched to a gene. The CDR3 length is 18 residues. CDR3 sequence reads: CASSYPPLAGGSTDTQYF. DNA for the CDR3: TGTGCCAGCAGTTACCCCCCCCTAGCGGGAGGAAGCACAGATACGCAGTATTTT.

This sequence joins TRBV7-3 and TRBJ2-1, with a weak D call TRBD1 (5 bases). CDR3 length: 15 amino acids. V was clipped by 3 bases and J by 7 bases, with 16 bases between them. The germline V gene has CDR1 SGHTA and CDR2 FQGTGA. The CDR3 DNA follows: TGTGCCAGCAGCTTCATTAGGGGCCCCGGGAATGAGCAGTTCTTC. Encoded protein: CASSFIRGPGNEQFF.

The chain employs TRBV7-3 and TRBJ2-3; unclear D gene. This CDR3 comprises 13 residues. The germline CDR1 and CDR2 sequences are SGHTA and FQGTGA. V was shortened by 6 bases and J by 2 bases, with 9 bases between the two germline ends. CDR3 bases: TGTGCCAGCAGATTCGAAGACACAGATACGCAGTATTTT. Amino acids: CASRFEDTDTQYF.

Here the CDR3 reads CASSSPNDLWSSYNEQFF. DNA of the CDR3: TGTGCCAGCAGCTCACCGAATGACTTGTGGAGCTCCTACAATGAGCAGTTCTTC. The chain recombines TRBV5-4 with TRBJ2-1; no reliable D call. V was cut by 3 bases and J by 0 bases, with 19 bases left in between. Germline CDR1 and CDR2: SGHNT and YYREEE (reference sequence). CDR3 length: 18 residues.

The chain uses TRBV27 and TRBJ1-2; TRBD1 might be the D (6 bases). CDR3 length: 13 amino acids. From germline, CDR1 is MNHEY and CDR2 SMNVEV (reference sequence). V was cut by 7 bases and J by 4 bases, with 13 bases left in between. CDR3 coding DNA: TGTGCCAGCAAACAAGGGGGTTCCTATGGCTACACCTTC. Translation: CASKQGGSYGYTF.

The CDR3 DNA reads TGTGCCAGCAGTTTATCCCGACAGGGAGGCTATGGCTACACCTTC. Its translation: CASSLSRQGGYGYTF. This chain connects TRBV27 to TRBJ1-2; 7 bases fit TRBD1. After removal of 0 bases from V and 4 bases from J, the junction contained 5 bases not matched to a gene. CDR3 length: 15 residues. Germline V lookup: CDR1 MNHEY, CDR2 SMNVEV (reference sequence).

This rearrangement joins TRBV7-8 to TRBJ1-3; D unresolved. The CDR3 has 14 amino acids. V was trimmed by 2 bases and J by 4 bases, leaving 9 bases between them. The V gene's germline CDR1 is SGHVS and CDR2 FQNEAQ. CDR3 in DNA: TGTGCCAGCAGCTTACTCCTTCAGGGAAACACCATATATTTT. Its translation: CASSLLLQGNTIYF.

The rearrangement joins TRBV7-3 to TRBJ2-1; 12 bases match TRBD2. The CDR3 extends over 20 amino acids. Trimming at V came to 3 bases and at J to 7 bases, leaving 19 bases not matched to a gene. Germline V lookup: CDR1 SGHTA, CDR2 FQGTGA. Here the CDR3 DNA reads TGTGCCAGCAGCTTCCTAGGACTAGCGGGAAACACTAAAGTGGGGAATGAGCAGTTCTTC. It specifies CASSFLGLAGNTKVGNEQFF.

The chain uses TRBV2 and TRBJ1-2; 8 positions match TRBD1. Germline V gene lookup returns CDR1 SNHLY and CDR2 FYNNEI. The CDR3 totals 13 residues. Trimming took 7 bases from V and 5 from J; bases not matched to a gene: 6. The chain's CDR3 is CASKDRVRYGYTF. The CDR3 DNA is TGTGCCAGCAAGGACAGGGTACGGTATGGCTACACCTTC.

As regards this clone: This sample also contains other DNA sequences that code for the same CDR3. This sequence joins TRBV5-1 and TRBJ1-1; D might be TRBD1 (5 bases). CDR1 and CDR2 (germline): SGHRS, YFSETQ. V lost 4 bases, J lost 2 bases, and 9 bases lay in between. The CDR3 contains 13 residues. The CDR3 DNA reads as TGCGCCAGCAGCCTCGACAGCAACACTGAAGCTTTCTTT. Its protein is CASSLDSNTEAFF.

The V and J genes are TRBV27 and TRBJ2-7, with a possible D match to TRBD1 (5 bases). Germline CDR1 MNHEY, CDR2 SMNVEV (reference sequence). This CDR3 is 15 amino acids long. Trimming removed 5 bases at V and 4 bases at J, with 18 bases between. The CDR3 loop is CASSGAGQARYEQYF. CDR3 coding DNA: TGTGCCAGCAGTGGGGCTGGACAAGCTAGGTACGAGCAGTACTTC.

The chain uses TRBV6-5 and TRBJ2-7; D is perhaps TRBD2 (7 bases). The CDR3 is 15 residues long. Trimming stripped 5 bases from V and 6 bases from J, with 20 bases between. Germline V gives CDR1 MNHEY, CDR2 SVGAGI. Written as DNA, the CDR3 is TGTGCCAGCAGTCCGCGGGTGGGGGGGCGTTTCGAGCAGTACTTC. This translates into CASSPRVGGRFEQYF.

A word on this clone: The sample contains more than one DNA sequence encoding this CDR3. This chain links TRBV4-1 with TRBJ2-1; 10 positions agree with TRBD2. This CDR3 spans 15 amino acids. The V segment lost 1 base and the J segment 3 bases; nucleotides outside the gene matches: 0. From germline, CDR1 is MGHRA and CDR2 YSYEKL. The CDR3 DNA follows: TGCGCCAGCAGCCAAGGGACTAGCGGCTACAATGAGCAGTTCTTC. It encodes CASSQGTSGYNEQFF.